This TCR beta chain emerged from a study of blood T cell repertoires in COVID-19. Across the whole study: The analysed material was cDNA or gDNA that came from T cells, B-cell-depleted T cells, or PBMCs.

Everyone who took part was roughly 18 to 89 years old, and they came from about 23 US areas. Symptom resolution, clearance, or two negative PCRs marked the recovered donors of Cohort 3. This CDR3 has 15 residues. The germline gives CDR1 MNHEY, CDR2 SVGAGI. Trimming at V came to 6 bases and at J to 2 bases, leaving 5 bases not matched to a gene. The assay was immunoSEQ multiplex PCR, and TCRdb's table has in-frame clones only and misses some. Seen here are fewer than 300,000 clones, roughly 90% observed once, and the top ten hold around 1.1%. The sequence derives from a woman in her twenties or thirties who had recovered from COVID-19. Sequencing input: PBMCs or T cells enriched from blood (not recorded which). V is TRBV6-5 and J is TRBJ2-1; 9 positions agree with TRBD2. In DNA form, the CDR3 reads TGTGCCAGCAGACGGACTAGCGCCACCTACAATGAGCAGTTCTTC. Its translation: CASRRTSATYNEQFF.